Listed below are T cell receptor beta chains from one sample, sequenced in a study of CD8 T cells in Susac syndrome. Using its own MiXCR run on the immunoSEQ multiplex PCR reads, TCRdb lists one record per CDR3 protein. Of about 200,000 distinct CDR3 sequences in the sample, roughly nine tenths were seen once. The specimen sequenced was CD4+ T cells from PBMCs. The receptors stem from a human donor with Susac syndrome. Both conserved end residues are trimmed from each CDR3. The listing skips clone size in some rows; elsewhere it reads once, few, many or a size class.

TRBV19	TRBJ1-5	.	ASTPREYSNQPQH
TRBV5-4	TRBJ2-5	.	ASSLGLAQQETQY
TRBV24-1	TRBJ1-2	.	ATSEGRLNYGYT
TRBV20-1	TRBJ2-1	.	SASRQALYNEQF
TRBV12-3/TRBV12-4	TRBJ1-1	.	ASSQHRGNTEAF
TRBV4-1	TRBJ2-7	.	ASSQDLNKVYEQY
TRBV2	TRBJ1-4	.	ASSMGQGKEKLF
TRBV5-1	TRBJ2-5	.	ASSFFGSETQY
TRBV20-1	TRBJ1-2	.	SAGRGQMYGYT
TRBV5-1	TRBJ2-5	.	ASSHPGLAILETQY
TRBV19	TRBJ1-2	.	ASSFSYGYT
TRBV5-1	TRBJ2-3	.	ASSLGLAGAEDTQY
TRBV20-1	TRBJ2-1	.	SAETSGGPNNEQF
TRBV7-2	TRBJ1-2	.	ASSPWTGFLLGGYT
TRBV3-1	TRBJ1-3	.	ASGSTGNSGNTIY
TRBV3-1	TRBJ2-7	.	ASSQDSTSYEQY
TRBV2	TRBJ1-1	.	ARTTGRGNTEAF
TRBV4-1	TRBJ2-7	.	ASSQDFLGGQAFSYEQY
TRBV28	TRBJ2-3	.	ASSYPPSGSSTDTQY
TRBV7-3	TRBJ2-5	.	ASSLILRGETQY
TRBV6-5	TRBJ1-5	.	ATSGTGSQPQH
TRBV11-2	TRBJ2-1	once	ASSSGGAGNEQF
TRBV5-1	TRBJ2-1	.	ASSVRDTRVEQF
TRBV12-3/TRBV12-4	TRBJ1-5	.	ASSLVGQSGNQPQH
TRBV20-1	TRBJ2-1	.	SAQRGLRDEQF
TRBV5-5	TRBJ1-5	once	ASSFWGDSNQPQH
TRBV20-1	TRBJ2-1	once	SAPGSLAGTNEQF
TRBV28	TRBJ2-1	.	ASTSGAKGIVEQF
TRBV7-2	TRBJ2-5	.	ASSYDGRTRETQY
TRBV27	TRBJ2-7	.	ASSLILAGGRVYEQY
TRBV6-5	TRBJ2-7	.	ASSSGRSYEQY
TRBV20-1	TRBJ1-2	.	SARGSGGSPGVGYT
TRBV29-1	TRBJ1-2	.	SAKTGAENYGYT
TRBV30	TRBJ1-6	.	AWSPGNHNSPLH
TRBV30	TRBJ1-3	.	AGSVSGNTIY